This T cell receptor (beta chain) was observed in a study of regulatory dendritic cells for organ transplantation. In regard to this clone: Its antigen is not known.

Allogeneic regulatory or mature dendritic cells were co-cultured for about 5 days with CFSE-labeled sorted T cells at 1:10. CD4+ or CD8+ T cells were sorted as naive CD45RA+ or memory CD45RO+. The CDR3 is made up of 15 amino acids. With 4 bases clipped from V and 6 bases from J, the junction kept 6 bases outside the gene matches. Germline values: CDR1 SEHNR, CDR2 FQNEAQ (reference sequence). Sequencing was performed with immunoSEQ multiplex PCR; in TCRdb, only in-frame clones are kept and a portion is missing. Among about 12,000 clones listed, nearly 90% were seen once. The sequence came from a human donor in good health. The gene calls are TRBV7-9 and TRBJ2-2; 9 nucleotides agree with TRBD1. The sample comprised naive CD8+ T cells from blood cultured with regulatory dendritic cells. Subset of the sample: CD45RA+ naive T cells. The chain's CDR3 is CASSSRDRAPGELFF. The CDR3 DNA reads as TGTGCCAGCAGCTCCCGGGACAGGGCTCCCGGGGAGCTGTTTTTT.